The 4 T cell receptor beta chains listed next were all sequenced from one sample in a study of kidney transplant recipient with SARS-CoV-2 infection. TCRdb reprocessed the reads via MiXCR and lists one record per CDR3 protein. This table has 200,000 to 300,000 distinct CDR3 sequences, under 35% appearing once. The sequenced sample was a blood sample, obtained at baseline and on day 111 from a kidney transplant recipient. Receptors originate from a male patient between 25 and 39 years old who had COVID-19 and was a kidney transplant recipient. Among the T cells, some may be from the graft donor.

On this clonotype itself: This may stem from a read error, because a much larger clone lies one nucleotide away. The rearrangement links TRBV28 to TRBJ1-5; D is uncertain. Germline V lookup: CDR1 MDHEN, CDR2 SYDVKM. This CDR3 spans 14 amino acids. Trimming took 8 bases from V and 3 from J, leaving 14 bases between them. The CDR3 reads CASGNTVFNQPQHF. Written as DNA, the CDR3 is TGTGCCAGCGGCAACACGGTCTTCAATCAGCCCCAGCATTTT.

This clonotype was found many times. The CDR3 bases are TGCGCCAGCAGCCAAGATCGACAGGGGGATTTGGCTGGGGCCAACGTCCTGACTTTC. This codes for CASSQDRQGDLAGANVLTF. The chain combines TRBV4-3 with TRBJ2-6; 9 bases agree with TRBD1. Germline trimming cut 0 bases from V and 2 bases from J; bases unmatched to any gene: 8. There are 19 residues in the CDR3. The germline CDR1 and CDR2 sequences are LGHNA and YSLEER.

As regards this clonotype: A much larger clonotype is one base distant, so this may be a read error. The genes are TRBV5-1 and TRBJ2-2; D gene unclear. The CDR3 is 18 amino acids. CDR1 and CDR2 from the germline V gene are SGHRS and YFSETQ. Trimming stripped 2 bases from V and 2 bases from J, with 19 bases between. DNA for the CDR3: TGCGCCAGCAGCTTTCGGAGCGAGAGGTTCAATAACACCGGGGAGCTGTTTTTT. Protein: CASSFRSERFNNTGELFF.

As for this clonotype: A clone one base away is much larger, so this may be a read error. V is TRBV6-2 or TRBV6-3 and J is TRBJ2-1, with 14 bases identical to TRBD2. Trimming cost V 3 bases and J 6 bases; bases outside gene matches: 7. This CDR3 contains 17 residues. CDR1 MNHEY and CDR2 SVGEGT come from the germline V gene. The CDR3 region has the DNA TGTGCCAGCAGTTATGGACTAGCGGGGGGCCCTACCAATGAGCAGTTCTTC. Protein: CASSYGLAGGPTNEQFF.